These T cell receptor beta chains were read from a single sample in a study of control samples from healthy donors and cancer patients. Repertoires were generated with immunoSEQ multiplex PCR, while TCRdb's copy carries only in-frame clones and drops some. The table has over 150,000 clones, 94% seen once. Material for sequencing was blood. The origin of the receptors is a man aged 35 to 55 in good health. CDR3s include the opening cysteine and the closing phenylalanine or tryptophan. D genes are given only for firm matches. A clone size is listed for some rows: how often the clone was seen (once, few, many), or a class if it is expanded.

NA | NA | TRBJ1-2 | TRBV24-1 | TGTGCCACCAGGGACAACTATGGCTACACCTTC | CATRDNYGYTF
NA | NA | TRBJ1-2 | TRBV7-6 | TGTGCCAGCACCGAAACGGCAGGGCTAAACTATGGCTACACCTTC | CASTETAGLNYGYTF
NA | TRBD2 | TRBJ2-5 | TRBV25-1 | TGTGCCAGCAGTGCCCCTGGACTAGCACCAGAGACCCAGTACTTC | CASSAPGLAPETQYF
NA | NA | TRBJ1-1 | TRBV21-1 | TGTGCCAGCAGCAAAGCAGGGGCTCTAATCCACTTT | CASSKAGALIHF
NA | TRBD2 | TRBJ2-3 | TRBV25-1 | TGTGCCAGCAGTCCTCGCGGGGGGATTACAGATACGCAGTATTTT | CASSPRGGITDTQYF
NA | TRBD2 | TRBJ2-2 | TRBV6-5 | TGTGCCAGCAGTTACCTTAGCGGGGACACCGGGGAGCTGTTTTTT | CASSYLSGDTGELFF
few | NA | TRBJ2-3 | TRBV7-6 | TGTGCCAGCAGCTTAGCCCTGGGCCAGGGGACAGATACGCAGTATTTT | CASSLALGQGTDTQYF
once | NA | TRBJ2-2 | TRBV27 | TGTGCCAGCGCCAACCTACAGCGGAACGGGGAGCTGTTTTTT | CASANLQRNGELFF
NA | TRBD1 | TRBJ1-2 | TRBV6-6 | TGTGCCACCCGGGACAGGGGAAAGGGAGACTATGGCTACACCTTC | CATRDRGKGDYGYTF
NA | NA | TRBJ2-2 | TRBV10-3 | TGTGCCATCGGGGAGGCAGCGAACACCGGGGAGCTGTTTTTT | CAIGEAANTGELFF
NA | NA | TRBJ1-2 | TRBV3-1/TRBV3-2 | TGTGCCAGCAGCCAAGACAGGGGAGTGGACTATGGCTACACCTTC | CASSQDRGVDYGYTF
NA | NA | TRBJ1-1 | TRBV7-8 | TGTGCCAGCAGCCGCAGGGATGACACTGAAGCTTTCTTT | CASSRRDDTEAFF
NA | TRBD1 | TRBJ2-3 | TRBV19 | TGTGCCAGTAGTTGGGGACAGGAAACAGATACGCAGTATTTT | CASSWGQETDTQYF
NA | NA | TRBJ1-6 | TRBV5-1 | TGCGCCAGCAGCTTTCCGGGGAGGAATTCACCCCTCCACTTT | CASSFPGRNSPLHF
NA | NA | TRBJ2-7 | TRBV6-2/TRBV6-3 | TGTGCCAGCAGTTACCTTAGGACAGACCCCTCCTACGAGCAGTACTTC | CASSYLRTDPSYEQYF
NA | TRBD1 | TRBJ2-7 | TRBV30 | TGTGCCTGGAGTCCAGACTTTACGGGACAGGGCGCCTACGAGCAGTACTTC | CAWSPDFTGQGAYEQYF
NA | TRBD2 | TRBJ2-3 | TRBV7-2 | TGTGCCAGCACCGGGGGGGTGGGCAATACGCAGTATTTT | CASTGGVGNTQYF
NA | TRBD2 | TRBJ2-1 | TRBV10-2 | TGCGCCACCAAAGCTAAGCGGGGGGTATACAATGAGCAGTTCTTC | CATKAKRGVYNEQFF
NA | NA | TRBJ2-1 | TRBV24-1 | TGTGCCACCAGGGACAGACTTAACAATGAGCAGTTCTTC | CATRDRLNNEQFF
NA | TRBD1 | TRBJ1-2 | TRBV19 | TGTGCCAGTAGTATTGGGTCGCTAAAGGGGGCTGTATACTATGGCTACACCTTC | CASSIGSLKGAVYYGYTF
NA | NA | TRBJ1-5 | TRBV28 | TGTGCCAGCAGTAATCCCCCCCAGGGGAATAGCAATCAGCCCCAGCATTTT | CASSNPPQGNSNQPQHF
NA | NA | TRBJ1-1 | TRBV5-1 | TGCGCCAGCAGCTTGGAAGGGGTAAACACTGAAGCTTTCTTT | CASSLEGVNTEAFF
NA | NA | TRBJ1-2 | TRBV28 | TGTGCCAGCAGTTTAAACAGGGCCCTCTATGGCTACACCTTC | CASSLNRALYGYTF
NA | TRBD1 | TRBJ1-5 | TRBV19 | TGTGCCAGTTCCGACAGGGAGAGGCATCAGCCCCAGCATTTT | CASSDRERHQPQHF
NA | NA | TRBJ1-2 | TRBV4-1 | TGCGCCAGCAGCCAAGAGTACAGTTCGGGCTACACCTTC | CASSQEYSSGYTF
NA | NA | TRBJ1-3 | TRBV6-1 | TGTGCCAGCAGTAAAGCGGGACGAACGTGGTCTGGAAACACCATATATTTT | CASSKAGRTWSGNTIYF
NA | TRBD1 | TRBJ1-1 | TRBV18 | TGTGCCAGCTCACCGGGACAGCTTAACACTGAAGCTTTCTTT | CASSPGQLNTEAFF
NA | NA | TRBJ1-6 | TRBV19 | TGTGCCAGTAGTTCCGGGTTCCTTGCCTATAATTCACCCCTCCACTTT | CASSSGFLAYNSPLHF
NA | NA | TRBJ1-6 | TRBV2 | TGTGCCAGCAGTCCGGGCCCTACCGGGGGACCCCTCCACTTT | CASSPGPTGGPLHF
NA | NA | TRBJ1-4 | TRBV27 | TGTGCCAGCAGCGACGAAAACAGTGAAAAACTGTTTTTT | CASSDENSEKLFF
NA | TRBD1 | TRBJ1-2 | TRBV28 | TGTGCCAGCAGTCCGTGGGACAGCGGCTACACCTTC | CASSPWDSGYTF
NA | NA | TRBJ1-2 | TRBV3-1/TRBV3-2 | TGTGCCAGCAGCCGACCCGGGATGCTCTATGGCTACACCTTC | CASSRPGMLYGYTF
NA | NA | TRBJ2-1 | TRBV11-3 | TGTGCCAGCAGCCGCCCCCCTCTCAGTGAGCAGTTCTTC | CASSRPPLSEQFF